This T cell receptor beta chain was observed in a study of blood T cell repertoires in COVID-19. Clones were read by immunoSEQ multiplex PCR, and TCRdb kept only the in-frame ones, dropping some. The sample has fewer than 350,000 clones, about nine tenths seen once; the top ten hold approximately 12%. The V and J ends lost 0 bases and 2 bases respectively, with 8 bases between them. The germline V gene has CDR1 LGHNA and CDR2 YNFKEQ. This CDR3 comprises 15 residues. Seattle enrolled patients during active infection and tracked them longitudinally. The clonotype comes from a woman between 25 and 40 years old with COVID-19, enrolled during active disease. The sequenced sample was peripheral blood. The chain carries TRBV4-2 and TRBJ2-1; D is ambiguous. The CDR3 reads CASSQEVTPYNEQFF. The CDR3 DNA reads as TGTGCCAGCAGCCAAGAAGTAACTCCCTACAATGAGCAGTTCTTC.